The 26 T cell receptor beta chains listed next were all sequenced from one sample in a study of shared clonotypes between healthy human individuals. Clones were read by immunoSEQ multiplex PCR, and TCRdb kept only the in-frame ones, dropping some. The sample shows some 2,400,000 clones, about 94% of them seen only once. Sequences were obtained from naive CD4+ T cells sorted from blood. The subset here: CD45RA+ positively selected. These TCRs come from a man aged 18 to 29 in good health.

This chain links TRBV7-9 with TRBJ2-3, with 8 bases that match TRBD2. The V gene end was trimmed by 1 base and the J gene end by 6 bases; junction bases not matched to a gene: 9. This CDR3 spans 16 amino acids. CDR1 and CDR2 (germline): SEHNR, FQNEAQ (reference sequence). CDR3 in amino acids: CASSLEVGRAVDTQYF. The CDR3 nucleotides are TGTGCCAGCAGCTTAGAGGTCGGGAGGGCGGTGGATACGCAGTATTTT.

The chain uses TRBV7-9 and TRBJ2-5; D is unresolved. Germline lookup yields CDR1 SEHNR and CDR2 FQNEAQ (reference sequence). V lost 3 bases, J lost 5 bases, and 7 bases lay in between. The CDR3 has 12 residues. In DNA form, the CDR3 reads TGTGCCAGCAGCTTTCGAATTGAGACCCAGTACTTC. Translated, it gives CASSFRIETQYF.

J is TRBJ2-3 and V is TRBV29-1; D is ambiguous. The germline gives CDR1 SQVTM, CDR2 ANQGSEA. CDR3 length equals 11 residues. The germline V and J ends were trimmed by 2 bases and 6 bases, with 6 bases remaining between them. The CDR3 spells CSVEPADTQYF. CDR3 nucleotides: TGCAGCGTTGAACCGGCGGATACGCAGTATTTT.

The chain is built from TRBV5-6 and TRBJ1-5; D remains ambiguous. The CDR3 is 16 residues long. V lost 0 bases and J 2 bases, leaving 12 bases between the germline ends. Germline V gene data show CDR1 as SGHDT and CDR2 as YYEEEE. CDR3 in amino acids: CASSLAWRWGNQPQHF. The CDR3 DNA reads as TGTGCCAGCAGCTTGGCCTGGCGGTGGGGCAATCAGCCCCAGCATTTT. The full variable domain, rest sourced from reference TRBV5-6 and TRBJ1-5, is DAGVTQSPTHLIKTRGQQVTLRCSPKSGHDTVSWYQQALGQGPQFIFQYYEEEERQRGNFPDRFSGHQFPNYSSELNVNALLLGDSALYLCASSLAWRWGNQPQHFGDGTRLSIL.

This chain joins TRBV6-5 and TRBJ2-7; D uncertain. V lost 10 bases and J lost 2, with 12 bases in between. This CDR3 has 12 amino acids. Per germline, CDR1 MNHEY and CDR2 SVGAGI. The CDR3 DNA reads as TGTGCCACTTACAAGGTTGCCTACGAGCAGTACTTC. It encodes CATYKVAYEQYF.

This chain uses TRBV19 with TRBJ1-4; 9 positions match TRBD1. The ends lost 6 bases at V and 8 bases at J; junction bases unmatched: 7. The germline CDR1 and CDR2 sequences are LNHDA and SQIVND (reference sequence). This CDR3 region has 14 residues. The CDR3 DNA sequence: TGTGCCAGTAGCGAACAGGGGGCAGAGGAAAAACTGTTTTTT. It yields the protein CASSEQGAEEKLFF. The whole variable domain, filled in from reference TRBV19 and TRBJ1-4, reads DGGITQSPKYLFRKEGQNVTLSCEQNLNHDAMYWYRQDPGQGLRLIYYSQIVNDFQKGDIAEGYSVSREKKESFPLTVTSAQKNPTAFYLCASSEQGAEEKLFFGSGTQLSVL.

V gene TRBV25-1 combines with J gene TRBJ1-5; D unclear. The germline CDR1 and CDR2 sequences are MGHDK and SYGVNS. With 1 base removed from V and 0 bases from J, the gap between germline ends came to 7 bases. This CDR3 spans 15 amino acids. CDR3 DNA: TGTGCCAGCAGTGAATCAGGCAGTAGCAATCAGCCCCAGCATTTT. As protein: CASSESGSSNQPQHF.

This clone occurred once. The J gene is TRBJ2-2, the V gene TRBV4-1; D is perhaps TRBD1 (5 bases). Germline loops: CDR1 MGHRA, CDR2 YSYEKL. V lost 0 bases and J lost 13, with 21 bases in between. The CDR3 runs 16 residues. In nucleotides, the CDR3 is TGCGCCAGCAGCCAAGATCAAGAAGTTAGGAATAGGGGGCTGTTTTTT. Translated: CASSQDQEVRNRGLFF.

The gene calls are TRBV30 and TRBJ1-2, with unresolved D. V shed 4 bases and J shed 0 bases, with 9 bases lying between them. Germline CDR1 reads GTSNPN; CDR2 reads SVGIG (reference sequence). This CDR3 comprises 13 residues. The CDR3 is CAWTSIPNYGYTF. The CDR3 coding sequence is TGTGCCTGGACGAGTATCCCTAACTATGGCTACACCTTC.

The V call is TRBV13, the J call TRBJ2-2; unclear D gene. The CDR3 is 14 residues long. CDR1 and CDR2 from the germline V gene are PRHDT and FYEKMQ (reference sequence). V gave up 0 bases and J gave up 3 bases, with 5 bases separating them. CDR3 amino acids: CASSLGRYTGELFF. CDR3 bases: TGTGCCAGCAGCTTAGGCAGATACACCGGGGAGCTGTTTTTT.

The chain's CDR3 is CASSFFSVSGNEQFF. In nucleotides, the CDR3 is TGTGCCAGCAGCTTTTTTTCGGTGAGTGGCAATGAGCAGTTCTTC. V is TRBV11-2 and J is TRBJ2-1; no clear D gene. This CDR3 is built from 15 residues. Trimming pared 3 bases from V and 6 bases from J, leaving 15 bases between. Looked up from germline, CDR1 is SGHAT and CDR2 is FQNNGV.

This chain uses TRBV5-6 with TRBJ1-4; D is ambiguous. This CDR3 region has 14 residues. V lost 5 bases and J 2 bases, leaving 10 bases between the germline ends. Germline CDR1 is SGHDT and CDR2 is YYEEEE. As DNA, the CDR3 is TGTGCCAGCAGTAAAAGGGCCACTAATGAAAAACTGTTTTTT. This gives the protein CASSKRATNEKLFF.

This chain joins TRBV6-5 and TRBJ1-4; D gene ambiguous. CDR1 MNHEY and CDR2 SVGAGI come from the germline V gene. CDR3 length: 16 residues. Trimming cost V 0 bases and J 8 bases, with 16 bases left between them. The CDR3 loop is CASSYSLSAVGEKLFF. The CDR3 DNA reads as TGTGCCAGCAGTTACTCTCTCTCAGCGGTCGGGGAAAAACTGTTTTTT.

As DNA, the CDR3 is TGTGCCAGCAGCCCGGACAGGCCGACTAACTATGGCTACACCTTC. Residues: CASSPDRPTNYGYTF. The V and J genes are TRBV6-5 and TRBJ1-2; 7 positions match TRBD1. Trimming removed 6 bases from V and 0 bases from J; junction bases left unmatched: 7. Germline assignment: CDR1 MNHEY and CDR2 SVGAGI. The CDR3 sequence is 15 residues long.

This clone was counted only a few times. The V gene is TRBV30, the J gene TRBJ1-1; D remains ambiguous. The V end lost 4 bases, the J end lost 0 bases, and 9 bases lay between the germline ends. The germline gives CDR1 GTSNPN, CDR2 SVGIG (reference sequence). The CDR3 loop spans 13 amino acids. The CDR3 region is CAWNPSLNTEAFF. The CDR3 DNA reads TGTGCCTGGAACCCTTCTTTGAACACTGAAGCTTTCTTT. The full variable domain, with the rest looked up from reference TRBV30 and TRBJ1-1, is SQTIHQWPATLVQPVGSPLSLECTVEGTSNPNLYWYRQAAGRGLQLLFYSVGIGQISSEVPQNLSASRPQDRQFILSSKKLLLSDSGFYLCAWNPSLNTEAFFGQGTRLTVV.

J is TRBJ2-1 and V is TRBV2, with 9 bases matching TRBD1. Per the germline V gene, CDR1 is SNHLY and CDR2 is FYNNEI. The CDR3 sequence is 15 residues long. The V segment lost 6 bases and the J segment 8 bases; nucleotides outside the gene matches: 11. CDR3 sequence reads: CASSVDRGGWYEQFF. CDR3 coding DNA: TGTGCCAGCAGCGTGGACAGGGGTGGGTGGTATGAGCAGTTCTTC.

The chain employs TRBV19 and TRBJ1-6; TRBD1 aligns across 9 bases. CDR1 and CDR2 (germline): LNHDA, SQIVND (reference sequence). The CDR3 runs to 17 residues. The J segment lost 3 bases and the V segment lost 5 bases, leaving 8 bases of the junction unmatched. The CDR3 here is CASSLSGTGLYNSPLHF. The CDR3 DNA reads as TGTGCCAGTAGTCTCTCCGGGACAGGGCTCTATAATTCACCCCTCCACTTT.

This clone was seen a single time. The rearrangement joins TRBV6-6 to TRBJ1-3; 8 bases map to TRBD1. Trimming cost V 8 bases and J 3 bases; bases outside gene matches: 9. The CDR3 runs to 15 residues. The V gene's germline CDR1 is MNHNY and CDR2 SVGAGI (reference sequence). The CDR3 sequence: CASGKSDRVGNTIYF. The CDR3 nucleotides are TGTGCCAGCGGAAAATCGGACAGGGTTGGAAACACCATATATTTT.

The J gene is TRBJ2-2, the V gene TRBV4-3; D is ambiguous. Between the trimmed V and J ends, which lost 1 base and 4 bases, there was a span of 10 bases. CDR1 and CDR2 from the germline V gene are LGHNA and YSLEER. The CDR3 runs 15 residues. The CDR3, as DNA: TGCGCCAGCAGCCAAGCCGGCAGCTCCACCGGGGAGCTGTTTTTT. Residues: CASSQAGSSTGELFF.

About this clone itself: Other DNA sequences in the sample encode the same CDR3. This rearrangement joins TRBV5-1 to TRBJ2-1; D is unclear. The CDR3 spans 16 residues. Per germline, CDR1 SGHRS and CDR2 YFSETQ. V dropped 0 bases and J dropped 0 bases, with 10 bases sitting between them. CDR3 sequence (DNA): TGCGCCAGCAGCTTGGGACCGTTAAGCTCCTACAATGAGCAGTTCTTC. It translates to CASSLGPLSSYNEQFF.

The genes are TRBV7-9 and TRBJ2-1; 13 positions agree with TRBD2. Trimming removed 2 bases from V and 8 bases from J; junction bases left unmatched: 6. This CDR3 has 16 amino acids. The V gene's germline CDR1 is SEHNR and CDR2 FQNEAQ (reference sequence). CDR3 amino acids: CASSLTSGRAVDEQFF. CDR3 nucleotides: TGTGCCAGCAGCTTAACTAGCGGGAGGGCCGTGGATGAGCAGTTCTTC. The whole variable domain, filled in from reference TRBV7-9 and TRBJ2-1, reads DTGVSQNPRHKITKRGQNVTFRCDPISEHNRLYWYRQTLGQGPEFLTYFQNEAQLEKSRLLSDRFSAERPKGSFSTLEIQRTEQGDSAMYLCASSLTSGRAVDEQFFGPGTRLTVL.

A note on this clone: The same CDR3 also results from other DNA sequences found in this sample. The chain carries TRBV7-2 and TRBJ2-5; D is possibly TRBD1 (5 bases). Germline-derived CDR1 and CDR2 are SGHTA and FQGNSA. V lost 1 base and J 5 bases, leaving 14 bases between the germline ends. The CDR3 sequence is 15 residues long. CDR3 DNA sequence: TGTGCCAGCAGCTTAGACGGCAGGGCTGGCGAGACCCAGTACTTC. The encoded protein is CASSLDGRAGETQYF.

This chain connects TRBV5-6 to TRBJ2-1; D perhaps matches TRBD1 (6 bases). The CDR3 has 16 amino acids. CDR1 is SGHDT, CDR2 YYEEEE, per germline. V was clipped by 0 bases and J by 1 base, with 11 bases between them. The CDR3 sequence: CASSLAVRGSYNEQFF. DNA for the CDR3: TGTGCCAGCAGCTTGGCCGTCAGGGGATCCTACAATGAGCAGTTCTTC.

The rearrangement joins TRBV30 to TRBJ2-5, with 10 bases fitting TRBD1. The end of the DNA fits TRBJ2-7 better, so the J call may be wrong. Germline V CDR1 and CDR2: GTSNPN, SVGIG (reference sequence). The CDR3 totals 13 residues. The CDR3 sequence is CACPGQGSYEQYF. CDR3 DNA sequence: TGTGCCTGTCCGGGACAGGGGTCATACGAGCAGTACTTC.

As to this clone: Other DNA sequences in this specimen translate into the identical CDR3. The CDR3 DNA reads as TGTGCCAGCAGCCGACTCCGGGACAGGGACCACGAGCAGTACTTC. Translation gives CASSRLRDRDHEQYF. The chain couples TRBV7-9 to TRBJ2-7; 9 bases fit TRBD1. This CDR3 has 15 amino acids. V trimming: 5 bases; J trimming: 5 bases; junction bases outside the gene matches: 10. Looked up from germline, CDR1 is SEHNR and CDR2 is FQNEAQ (reference sequence).

The CDR3 nucleotides read TGTGCCAGCAGCCCGCCCGGGGGAAGCACAGATACGCAGTATTTT. Its translation is CASSPPGGSTDTQYF. V is TRBV7-8 and J is TRBJ2-3, with D perhaps matching TRBD2 (6 bases). V was pared by 5 bases and J by 0 bases, with 12 bases between. The germline V gene has CDR1 SGHVS and CDR2 FQNEAQ. This CDR3 comprises 15 residues.